The 9 T cell receptor beta chains presented below share a single source sample, sequenced in a study of blood T cell repertoires in COVID-19. Sequencing used immunoSEQ multiplex PCR; TCRdb keeps in-frame clones, though not all of them. This sample yields some 400,000 clones, of which 90% are seen a single time; approximately 6.2% belongs to the top ten. Specimen: peripheral blood. These receptors were collected from a man younger than 30 with active or convalescent COVID-19.

The genes are TRBV3-1 (or the pseudogene TRBV3-2) and TRBJ1-6, with D possibly matching TRBD1 (5 bases). Germline V gene sequence: CDR1 LGHDT, CDR2 YNNKEL (reference sequence). Trimming pared 3 bases from V and 9 bases from J, leaving 18 bases between. The CDR3 runs to 16 residues. The CDR3 coding sequence is TGTGCCAGCAGCCAGAACCCAGGGAGGATCGGTTCACCCCTCCACTTT. Residues: CASSQNPGRIGSPLHF.

CDR3 nucleotides: TGTGCCAGCAGCAACTGGACAGCGAGCTCCTACAATGAGCAGTTCTTC. It encodes CASSNWTASSYNEQFF. V usage is TRBV6-7 and J usage is TRBJ2-1, with a weak D call TRBD1 (6 bases). TRBV6-7 is designated an ORF whose function remains uncertain. This CDR3 is built from 16 residues. Trimming stripped 6 bases from V and 0 bases from J, with 15 bases between.

The rearrangement links TRBV28 to TRBJ1-2, with a possible D match to TRBD1 (6 bases). Trimming removed 1 base at V and 0 bases at J, with 15 bases between. CDR3 length equals 17 residues. Germline V lookup: CDR1 MDHEN, CDR2 SYDVKM. The CDR3 sequence: CASSLSTQRQANYGYTF. The CDR3 coding sequence is TGTGCCAGCAGTTTATCCACTCAGAGACAGGCTAACTATGGCTACACCTTC.

The chain couples TRBV5-5 to TRBJ2-1, with 10 bases aligning to TRBD2. The germline gives CDR1 SGHKS, CDR2 YYEKEE (reference sequence). CDR3 length: 15 residues. Trimming at V came to 6 bases and at J to 8 bases, leaving 11 bases not matched to a gene. CDR3: CASTSRSGGADEQFF. DNA of the CDR3: TGTGCCAGCACTTCCCGGAGCGGGGGGGCCGATGAGCAGTTCTTC.

V and J are TRBV28 and TRBJ1-4; TRBD1 agrees at 7 bases. Germline V lookup: CDR1 MDHEN, CDR2 SYDVKM. V lost 6 bases to trimming and J lost 15 bases; unmatched junction nucleotides: 10. This CDR3 has 12 residues. CDR3 DNA: TGTGCCAGCAGAGATCCCGGGACAGATATGTTTTTT. Protein product: CASRDPGTDMFF.

This clone was counted between two and nine times. V and J are TRBV27 and TRBJ1-5, with D unresolved. Germline assignment: CDR1 MNHEY and CDR2 SMNVEV (reference sequence). The length of the CDR3 is 13 residues. With 6 bases removed from V and 7 bases from J, the gap between germline ends came to 13 bases. The CDR3 reads CASRLGTGQPQHF. The CDR3 region has the DNA TGTGCCAGCAGGTTGGGCACCGGACAGCCCCAGCATTTT.

This clone has just a few counts. The chain joins TRBV6-5 to TRBJ2-7; TRBD1 is a possible D gene (6 bases). V was pared by 2 bases and J by 1 base, with 12 bases between. The CDR3 is made up of 15 amino acids. Germline values: CDR1 MNHEY, CDR2 SVGAGI. CDR3 sequence reads: CASSYLGRGSYEQYF. The CDR3 DNA reads as TGTGCCAGCAGTTACCTTGGCAGGGGATCCTACGAGCAGTACTTC.

This chain connects TRBV9 to TRBJ2-7; possible D gene TRBD1, 7 bases. The CDR3 contains 16 residues. The germline gives CDR1 SGDLS, CDR2 YYNGEE. V dropped 0 bases and J dropped 2 bases, with 15 bases sitting between them. This chain's CDR3 is CASSVGVQGGTYEQYF. The CDR3 DNA follows: TGTGCCAGCAGCGTAGGAGTTCAGGGGGGCACCTACGAGCAGTACTTC.

This CDR3 is CASSITGQSESAQHF. The CDR3 nucleotides are TGTGCCAGTAGTATAACGGGACAGAGCGAATCAGCCCAGCATTTT. V is TRBV19 and J is TRBJ1-5; 7 bases are a match to TRBD1. Germline CDR1 and CDR2: LNHDA and SQIVND (reference sequence). This CDR3 region has 15 residues. V trimming: 2 bases; J trimming: 11 bases; junction bases outside the gene matches: 12.